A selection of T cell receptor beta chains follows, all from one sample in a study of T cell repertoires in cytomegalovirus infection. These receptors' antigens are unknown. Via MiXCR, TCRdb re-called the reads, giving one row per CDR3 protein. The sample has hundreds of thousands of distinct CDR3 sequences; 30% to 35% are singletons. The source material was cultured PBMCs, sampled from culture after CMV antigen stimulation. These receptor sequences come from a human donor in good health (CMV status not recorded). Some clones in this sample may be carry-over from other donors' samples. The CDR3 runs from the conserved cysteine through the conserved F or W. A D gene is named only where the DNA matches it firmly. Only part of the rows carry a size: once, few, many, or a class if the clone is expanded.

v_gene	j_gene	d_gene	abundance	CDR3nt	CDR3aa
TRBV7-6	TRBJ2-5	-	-	TGTGCCAGCAACCCTGGACGGGCGTGGGAGACCCAGTACTTC	CASNPGRAWETQYF
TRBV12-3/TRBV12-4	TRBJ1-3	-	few	TGTGCCAGCAGTGCCCGGGCAGGGTCCCAGATCTCTGGAAACACCATATATTTT	CASSARAGSQISGNTIYF
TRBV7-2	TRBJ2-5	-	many	TGTGCCAGCAGCCAAGCAGGGAAACGGTCTCAGTACTTC	CASSQAGKRSQYF
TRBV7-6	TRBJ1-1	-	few	TGTGCCAGCAGCTTAAATAACGCGAACACTGAAGCTTTCTTT	CASSLNNANTEAFF
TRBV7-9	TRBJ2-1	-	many	TGTGCCAGCAGCTCGAGTAAGCTAGGCAATGAGCAGTTCTTC	CASSSSKLGNEQFF
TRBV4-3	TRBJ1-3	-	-	TGCGCCAGCAGCGAAGATCTTGGGGACTCCTCTGGAAACACCATATATTTT	CASSEDLGDSSGNTIYF
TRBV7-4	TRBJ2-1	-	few	TGTGCCAGCAGCAGGGACCACGACGCGGAGGAGCAGTTCTTC	CASSRDHDAEEQFF
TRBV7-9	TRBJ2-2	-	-	TGTGCCAGCAGGACATTAGGGGGGGATTTACCTTCCAAGCGCACCGGGGAGCTGTTTTTT	CASRTLGGDLPSKRTGELFF
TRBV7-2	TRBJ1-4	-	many	TGTGCCAGCAGCAGAGACCTCGAAAAACTGTTTTTT	CASSRDLEKLFF
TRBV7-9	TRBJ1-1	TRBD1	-	TGTGCCAGCAGCCCGGGACAGGGGGCGGTTGAAGCTTTCTTT	CASSPGQGAVEAFF
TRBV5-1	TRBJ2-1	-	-	TGCGCCAGCAGCTCCCGGGGCCACCTTAGTCCCAATGAGCAGTTCTTC	CASSSRGHLSPNEQFF
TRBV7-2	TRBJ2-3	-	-	TGTGCCAGCAGCGGTAGACTAGCAGATACGCAGTATTTT	CASSGRLADTQYF
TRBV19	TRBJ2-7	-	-	TGTGCCAGTAGCTGGTCCGGGAGTAGCTCCTACGAGCAGTACTTC	CASSWSGSSSYEQYF
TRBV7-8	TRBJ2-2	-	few	TGTGCCAGCAGCTTACCGGGCGGCGGGGAGCTGTTTTTT	CASSLPGGGELFF
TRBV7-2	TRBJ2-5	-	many	TGTGCCAGTAGCTCCCGGGACCCTCGGGGGACCCAGTACTTC	CASSSRDPRGTQYF
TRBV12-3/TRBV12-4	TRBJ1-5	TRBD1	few	TGTGCCAGCAGTCAAGGGACAGGCTACAATCAGCCCCAGCATTTT	CASSQGTGYNQPQHF
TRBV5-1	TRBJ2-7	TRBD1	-	TGCGCCAGCAGCTTAACAGGGGGCGATTACGAGCAGTACTTC	CASSLTGGDYEQYF
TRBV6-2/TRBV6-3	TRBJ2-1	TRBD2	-	TGTGCCAGCAGTTGGACTAGCGGGGGGGCAGGGAATGAGCAGTTCTTC	CASSWTSGGAGNEQFF
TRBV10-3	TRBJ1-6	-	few	TGTGCCATCAGTGAGTCCAGGACCGAGAATTCACCCCTCCACTTT	CAISESRTENSPLHF
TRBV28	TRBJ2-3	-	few	TGTGCCAGCAGTTTAGGGTACGGCCCAGATACGCAGTATTTT	CASSLGYGPDTQYF
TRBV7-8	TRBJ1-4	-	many	TGTGCCAGCAGCCGGGGGCGTCGTGAAAAACTGTTTTTT	CASSRGRREKLFF
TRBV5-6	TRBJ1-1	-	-	TGTGCCAGCAGGTTTGTTAGTTCCTCCCTCACTGAAGCTTTCTTT	CASRFVSSSLTEAFF
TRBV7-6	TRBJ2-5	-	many	TGTGCCAGCAGCTTACGGGGGCCTGAGACCCAGTACTTC	CASSLRGPETQYF
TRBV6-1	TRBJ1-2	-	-	TGTGCCAGCACCGAGACCCCAATGAGGGGCTACACCTTC	CASTETPMRGYTF
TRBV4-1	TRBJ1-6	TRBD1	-	TGCGCCAGCAGCCAAGGGCCAGGGGGTTCGGCCCTCCACTTT	CASSQGPGGSALHF
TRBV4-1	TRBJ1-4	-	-	TGCGCCAGCAGCCAAGCCGGAAATGAAAAACTGTTTTTT	CASSQAGNEKLFF
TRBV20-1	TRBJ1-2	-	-	TGCAGTGCTAGTCACAGGGCTAAATATGGCTACACCTTC	CSASHRAKYGYTF
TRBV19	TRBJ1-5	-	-	TGTGCCAGCCTTGAGGGGGATAGCAATCAGCCCCAGCATTTT	CASLEGDSNQPQHF
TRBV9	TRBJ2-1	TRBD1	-	TGTGCCAGCAGCCCCACCTCAGGAGGGACAGGAATCTACAATGAGCAGTTCTTC	CASSPTSGGTGIYNEQFF
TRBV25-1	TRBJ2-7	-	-	TGTGCCAGCAGTGAGCCCGGGTTATACGAGCAGTACTTC	CASSEPGLYEQYF
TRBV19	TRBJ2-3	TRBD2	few	TGTGCCAGTTCCAGACTAGCCCGCGTGAGCACAGATACGCAGTATTTT	CASSRLARVSTDTQYF
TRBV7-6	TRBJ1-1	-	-	TGTGCCAGCAGCTTGCACCGGGACAACCGCAAAGCTTTCTTT	CASSLHRDNRKAFF
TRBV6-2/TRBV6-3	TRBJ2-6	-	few	TGTGCCAGTAATACACTCCGCTCTGGGGCCAACGTCCTGACTTTC	CASNTLRSGANVLTF